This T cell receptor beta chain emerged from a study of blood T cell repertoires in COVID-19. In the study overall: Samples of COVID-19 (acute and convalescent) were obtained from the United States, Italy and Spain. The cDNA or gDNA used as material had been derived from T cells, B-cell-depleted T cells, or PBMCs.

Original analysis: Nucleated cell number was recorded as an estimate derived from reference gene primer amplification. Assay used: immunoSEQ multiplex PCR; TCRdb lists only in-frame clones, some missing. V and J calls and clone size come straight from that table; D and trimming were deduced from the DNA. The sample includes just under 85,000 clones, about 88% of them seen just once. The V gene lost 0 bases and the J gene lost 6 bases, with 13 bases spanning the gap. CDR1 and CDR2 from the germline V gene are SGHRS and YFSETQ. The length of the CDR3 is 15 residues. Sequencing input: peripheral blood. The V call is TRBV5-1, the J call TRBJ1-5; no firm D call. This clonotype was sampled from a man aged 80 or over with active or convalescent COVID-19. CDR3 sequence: CASSLDGEPTQPQHF. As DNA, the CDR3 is TGCGCCAGCAGCTTGGACGGGGAGCCGACTCAGCCCCAGCATTTT. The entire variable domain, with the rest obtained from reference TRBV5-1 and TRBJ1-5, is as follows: KAGVTQTPRYLIKTRGQQVTLSCSPISGHRSVSWYQQTPGQGLQFLFEYFSETQRNKGNFPGRFSGRQFSNSRSEMNVSTLELGDSALYLCASSLDGEPTQPQHFGDGTRLSIL.